The 4 T cell receptor beta chains listed next were all sequenced from one sample in a study of blood T cell repertoires in COVID-19. Using immunoSEQ multiplex PCR, the repertoire was profiled, and TCRdb retains in-frame clones only, with some absent. The sample has a few hundred thousand clones; about 86% are singletons. The sequenced material came from PBMCs or T cells enriched from blood (not recorded which). These TCRs come from a woman aged 40 to 50 with acute COVID-19.

The rearrangement links TRBV6-5 to TRBJ1-1; TRBD1 matches 8 bases. In germline, CDR1 is MNHEY, CDR2 SVGAGI. V lost 10 bases and J lost 0; bases outside the gene matches: 4. The CDR3 is 13 amino acids. The CDR3 DNA reads TGTGCCATCCGACAGGGGATGAACACTGAAGCTTTCTTT. Its protein product is CAIRQGMNTEAFF.

This clone was recorded once. V usage is TRBV5-4 and J usage is TRBJ1-2; tentative D call: TRBD1 (5 bases). V lost 2 bases and J lost 6, with 11 bases in between. CDR1 and CDR2 from the germline V gene are SGHNT and YYREEE (reference sequence). This CDR3 spans 13 amino acids. CDR3 sequence (DNA): TGTGCCAGCAGCTTAGCAGGGAGGAATGGCTACACCTTC. Translating it yields CASSLAGRNGYTF.

In regard to this clone: The sample has other DNA sequences that encode this CDR3 too. This rearrangement joins TRBV3-1 (or the pseudogene TRBV3-2) to TRBJ1-5; D is undetermined. Per the germline V gene, CDR1 is LGHDT and CDR2 is YNNKEL (reference sequence). The CDR3 runs to 13 residues. The ends were cut back, 1 base at V and 2 bases at J, with 3 bases in the middle. The chain's CDR3 is CASSQAGNQPQHF. CDR3 in DNA: TGTGCCAGCAGCCAAGCCGGCAATCAGCCCCAGCATTTT.

This chain joins TRBV19 and TRBJ2-7; TRBD2 is a possible D gene (5 bases). The CDR3 spans 13 residues. Germline V lookup: CDR1 LNHDA, CDR2 SQIVND (reference sequence). V was pared by 5 bases and J by 2 bases, with 10 bases between. Here the CDR3 DNA reads TGTGCCAGTAGTGATGAGGGAGCCTACGAGCAGTACTTC. This gives the protein CASSDEGAYEQYF.